The entry that follows covers one TCR beta chain sequence. The data belong to a study of blood T cell repertoires in COVID-19. Produced via immunoSEQ multiplex PCR; TCRdb's table is partial and in-frame only. The table has about 150,000 clones, roughly nine tenths seen once. V lost 7 bases, J lost 5 bases, and 11 bases lay in between. The CDR3 contains 11 residues. Germline CDR1 and CDR2: SQVTM and ANQGSEA. The gene calls are TRBV29-1 and TRBJ1-1; D is unresolved. Sequenced: peripheral blood. This sequence was found in an older woman with active COVID-19. The DNA of the CDR3 is TGCAGCGCCAGAACGCGGACTGAAGCTTTCTTT. Translation gives CSARTRTEAFF.